Shown below are 18 T cell receptor beta chains from a single sample sequenced in a study of T cells in Graves' hyperthyroidism and ophthalmopathy. Amplification targeted TCR beta CDR3 regions from RNA transcripts. Carried out on the TCR CDR3, a first-round RT-PCR used the HTBI primer set. Each CDR3 protein gets one entry after TCRdb re-called the multiplex PCR reads with MiXCR. The sample has under 450,000 distinct CDR3 sequences; roughly 13% are singletons. Sample: blood. The receptor set was obtained from a man aged 25 to 45 with Graves' hyperthyroidism that later progressed to Graves' ophthalmopathy.

This clonotype was counted a few times. The rearrangement joins TRBV3-1 to TRBJ2-2; D call uncertain. Germline V lookup: CDR1 LGHDT, CDR2 YNNKEL (reference sequence). CDR3 length: 13 amino acids. V was shortened by 4 bases and J by 7 bases, with 10 bases between the two germline ends. CDR3: CASSLQKLGELFF. The CDR3 bases are TGTGCCAGCAGCCTCCAGAAACTCGGGGAGCTGTTTTTT.

This clonotype was found many times. The chain carries TRBV7-2 and TRBJ1-2; TRBD1 aligns across 8 bases. The CDR3 runs to 16 residues. The germline CDR1 and CDR2 sequences are SGHTA and FQGNSA. J lost 4 bases, V lost 7 bases, and 14 bases had no gene match. The CDR3 protein is CASTQAGGDRSYGYTF. The CDR3 DNA is TGTGCCAGCACCCAAGCAGGGGGCGATCGTTCCTATGGCTACACCTTC.

This clonotype has ten or more counts. J is TRBJ1-4 and V is TRBV27, with 11 bases lining up with TRBD1. Germline trimming cut 5 bases from V and 6 bases from J; bases unmatched to any gene: 5. CDR3 length: 15 amino acids. CDR1 and CDR2 (germline): MNHEY, SMNVEV (reference sequence). CDR3 nucleotide sequence: TGTGCCAGCAGTCGGGGGACAGGGGGTGATGAAAAACTGTTTTTT. Its translation is CASSRGTGGDEKLFF.

This clonotype was detected a few times. This chain joins TRBV12-3 or TRBV12-4 and TRBJ1-4; D is unresolved. V dropped 5 bases and J dropped 8 bases, with 15 bases sitting between them. The CDR3 totals 14 residues. The CDR3 DNA reads as TGTGCCAGCAGTACCGTAGCAGAATCGGAAAAACTGTTTTTT. This gives the protein CASSTVAESEKLFF.

V and J are TRBV4-3 and TRBJ2-1, with D hard to call. From germline, CDR1 is LGHNA and CDR2 YSLEER. V lost 1 base and J lost 0, with 19 bases in between. CDR3 size: 19 residues. The CDR3 nucleotides are TGCGCCAGCAGCCAAGTTCTCTTCGCCCAGGATAGCTCCTACAATGAGCAGTTCTTC. It is translated as CASSQVLFAQDSSYNEQFF.

The sample holds a few counts of this clonotype. This rearrangement joins TRBV18 to TRBJ1-2; maybe TRBD1 (6 bases). Germline values: CDR1 KGHSH, CDR2 LQKENI. CDR3 length equals 16 residues. V was trimmed by 3 bases and J by 2 bases, leaving 16 bases between them. The CDR3 reads CASSPGNRATNYGYTF. The CDR3, as DNA: TGTGCCAGCTCACCTGGTAACAGGGCAACCAACTATGGCTACACCTTC.

This clonotype was seen at least ten times. V usage is TRBV6-1 and J usage is TRBJ2-3; D may be TRBD2 (7 bases). CDR3 length equals 16 residues. Germline values: CDR1 MNHNS, CDR2 SASEGT. Trimming shortened V by 6 bases and J by 3 bases, and 19 bases separated the two germline ends. The CDR3 here is CASSRLGGRGTDTQYF. The CDR3 DNA is TGTGCCAGCAGCCGATTGGGGGGGCGTGGGACAGATACGCAGTATTTT.

The chain has TRBV20-1 and TRBJ1-5; D is ambiguous. The CDR3 is 15 residues long. The V and J ends lost 0 bases and 6 bases respectively, with 15 bases between them. Germline loops: CDR1 DFQATT, CDR2 SNEGSKA (reference sequence). The CDR3: CSARELGKGGQPQHF. The CDR3 DNA reads TGCAGTGCTAGAGAGTTAGGGAAGGGCGGTCAGCCCCAGCATTTT.

The CDR3 loop reads CASSTTPEALVHQPQHF. CDR3 nucleotides: TGTGCCAGCAGCACGACACCTGAGGCCCTCGTCCATCAGCCCCAGCATTTT. The gene calls are TRBV7-9 and TRBJ1-5; the D is unclear. Per germline, CDR1 SEHNR and CDR2 FQNEAQ (reference sequence). CDR3 length equals 17 residues. Between the trimmed V and J ends, which lost 5 bases and 5 bases, there was a span of 22 bases.

This clonotype is deemed medium-sized (0.01 to 0.1%). V is TRBV2 and J is TRBJ2-5; 8 bases are a match to TRBD1. The J segment lost 1 base and the V segment lost 4 bases, leaving 2 bases of the junction unmatched. Germline V gives CDR1 SNHLY, CDR2 FYNNEI. This CDR3 spans 14 amino acids. In DNA, the CDR3 is TGTGCCAGCAGTGCGGGACAGGTCCAAGAGACCCAGTACTTC. This codes for CASSAGQVQETQYF.

This clonotype appeared many times. The chain has TRBV11-2 and TRBJ2-3; D ambiguous. This CDR3 has 10 amino acids. V was cut by 2 bases and J by 7 bases, with 1 base left in between. Germline CDR1 and CDR2: SGHAT and FQNNGV. The CDR3 loop reads CASSLNTQYF. The CDR3 DNA reads TGTGCCAGCAGCTTAAATACGCAGTATTTT.

This clonotype came up a few times. The V gene is TRBV5-1, the J gene TRBJ1-1, with no clear D. Trimming pared 4 bases from V and 2 bases from J, leaving 12 bases between. Germline V lookup: CDR1 SGHRS, CDR2 YFSETQ. The CDR3 covers 14 residues. CDR3 loop: CASSRMTLNTEAFF. CDR3 sequence (DNA): TGCGCCAGCAGCAGAATGACACTAAACACTGAAGCTTTCTTT.

This clonotype appeared a few times. This chain joins TRBV28 and TRBJ2-5; 9 positions match TRBD1. J was trimmed by 4 bases and V by 3 bases; bases with no gene match: 6. The CDR3 loop spans 15 amino acids. The germline V gene encodes CDR1 MDHEN and CDR2 SYDVKM. In DNA form, the CDR3 reads TGTGCCAGCAGTTTTGAGACAGGGGGGGGAGAGACCCAGTACTTC. It yields the protein CASSFETGGGETQYF.

This clonotype was found many times. V is TRBV20-1 and J is TRBJ1-2, with no clear D. Germline CDR1 reads DFQATT; CDR2 reads SNEGSKA (reference sequence). V was pared by 0 bases and J by 4 bases, with 3 bases between. The CDR3 is made up of 11 amino acids. The CDR3 region has the DNA TGCAGTGCTAGAGATGGCTATGGCTACACCTTC. Its protein product is CSARDGYGYTF.

This clonotype was seen repeatedly, ten times or more. For the CDR3, the DNA is TGTGCCAGCAGTGAATCAATAGGTCGGAACACTGAAGCTTTCTTT. This gives the protein CASSESIGRNTEAFF. This chain links TRBV6-1 with TRBJ1-1; the D is unclear. Trimming took 2 bases from V and 1 from J, leaving 11 bases between them. Germline V gene lookup returns CDR1 MNHNS and CDR2 SASEGT. CDR3 length: 15 amino acids.

There are many counts of this clonotype. The chain uses TRBV28 and TRBJ1-1; the D is unclear. CDR1 is MDHEN and CDR2 is SYDVKM in the germline V gene. Trimming took off 7 bases at V and 0 bases at J, with 9 bases between the two ends. This CDR3 spans 13 amino acids. This CDR3 reads CASMGVMNTEAFF. CDR3 coding DNA: TGTGCCAGCATGGGAGTTATGAACACTGAAGCTTTCTTT. Variable domain in full (rest from reference TRBV28 and TRBJ1-1): DVKVTQSSRYLVKRTGEKVFLECVQDMDHENMFWYRQDPGLGLRLIYFSYDVKMKEKGDIPEGYSVSREKKERFSLILESASTNQTSMYLCASMGVMNTEAFFGQGTRLTVV.

This clonotype was observed many times. The rearrangement joins TRBV12-3 or TRBV12-4 to TRBJ2-5; D is possibly TRBD2 (5 bases). The ends were cut back, 10 bases at V and 4 bases at J, with 10 bases in the middle. The CDR3 sequence is 11 residues long. The CDR3 loop reads CATSSGETQYF. The CDR3 DNA reads as TGTGCCACTAGCTCAGGAGAGACCCAGTACTTC.

This clonotype was recorded at least ten times. The genes are TRBV11-2 and TRBJ2-3, with 9 bases lining up with TRBD2. With 1 base clipped from V and 2 bases from J, the junction kept 7 bases outside the gene matches. The germline V gene encodes CDR1 SGHAT and CDR2 FQNNGV. This CDR3 has 17 residues. CDR3 sequence (DNA): TGTGCCAGCAGCTTAGCCTTGGGACTAGCCTTCACAGATACGCAGTATTTT. Translation gives CASSLALGLAFTDTQYF.